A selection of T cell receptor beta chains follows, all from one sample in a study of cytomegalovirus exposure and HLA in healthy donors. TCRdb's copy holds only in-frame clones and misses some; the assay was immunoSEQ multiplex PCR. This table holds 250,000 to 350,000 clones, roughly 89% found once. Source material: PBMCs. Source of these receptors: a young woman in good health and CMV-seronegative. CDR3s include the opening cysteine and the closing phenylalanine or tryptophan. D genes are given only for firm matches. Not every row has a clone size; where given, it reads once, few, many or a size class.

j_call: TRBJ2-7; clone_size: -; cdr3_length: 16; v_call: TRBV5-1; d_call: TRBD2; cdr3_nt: TGCGCCAGCAGCCCTATAGGGACTAGCGGACAATACGAGCAGTACTTC; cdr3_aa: CASSPIGTSGQYEQYF
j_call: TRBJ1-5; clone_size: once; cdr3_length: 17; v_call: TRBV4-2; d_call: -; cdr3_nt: TGTGCCAGCAGCCAAGATTCAGGAAGGGACAACAATCAGCCCCAGCATTTT; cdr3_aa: CASSQDSGRDNNQPQHF
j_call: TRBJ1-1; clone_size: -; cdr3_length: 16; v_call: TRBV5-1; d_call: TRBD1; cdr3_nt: TGCGCCAGCAGCTTGGCCCAGACAGGGATGAACACTGAAGCTTTCTTT; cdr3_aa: CASSLAQTGMNTEAFF
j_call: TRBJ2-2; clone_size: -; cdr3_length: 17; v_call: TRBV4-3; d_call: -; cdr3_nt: TGCGCCAGCAGCCAAGGCGATAGCGGAAGGGGAACCGGGGAGCTGTTTTTT; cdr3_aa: CASSQGDSGRGTGELFF
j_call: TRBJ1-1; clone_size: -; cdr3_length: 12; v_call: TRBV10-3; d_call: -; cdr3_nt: TGTGCCATCAGCCTTACGGGGTACGAAGCTTTCTTT; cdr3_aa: CAISLTGYEAFF
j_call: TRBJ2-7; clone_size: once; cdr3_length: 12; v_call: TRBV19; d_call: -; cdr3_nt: TGTGCCAGTAGTGGGCTAAACTACGAGCAGTACTTC; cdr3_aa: CASSGLNYEQYF
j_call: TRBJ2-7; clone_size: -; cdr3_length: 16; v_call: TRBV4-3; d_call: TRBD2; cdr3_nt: TGCGCCAGCAGCCAAGATCTGGGCGGGGGAGTCCTCGAGCAGTACTTC; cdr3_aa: CASSQDLGGGVLEQYF
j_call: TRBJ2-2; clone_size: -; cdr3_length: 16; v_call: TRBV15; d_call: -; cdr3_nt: TGTGCCACCAGCAGAGGCATGGGGCAGAACACCGGGGAGCTGTTTTTT; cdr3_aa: CATSRGMGQNTGELFF
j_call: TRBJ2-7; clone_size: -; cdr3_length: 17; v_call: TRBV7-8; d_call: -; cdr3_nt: TGTGCCAGCAGCTTAAGCCGACCTAGTTACTCAAATTACGAGCAGTACTTC; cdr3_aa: CASSLSRPSYSNYEQYF
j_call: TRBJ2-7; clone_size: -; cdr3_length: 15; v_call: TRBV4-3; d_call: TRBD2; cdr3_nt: TGCGCCAGCAGCCACTCGTGGACTAGCGTCTACGAGCAGTACTTC; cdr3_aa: CASSHSWTSVYEQYF
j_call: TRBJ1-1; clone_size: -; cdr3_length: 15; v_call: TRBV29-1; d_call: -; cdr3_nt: TGCAGCGTCCATCAGGGCGTCCGACCCGGGGGTGGGGCTTTCTTT; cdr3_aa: CSVHQGVRPGGGAFF
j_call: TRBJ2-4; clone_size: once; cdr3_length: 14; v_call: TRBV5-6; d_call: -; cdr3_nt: TGTGCCAGCAGCCGGTGGAGCAGTTTAAGCATTCAGTACTTC; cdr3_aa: CASSRWSSLSIQYF
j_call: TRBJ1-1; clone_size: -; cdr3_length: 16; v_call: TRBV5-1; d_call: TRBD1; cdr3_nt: TGCGCCAGCAGCTTGACAGGGGGCTTGGAGAACACTGAAGCTTTCTTT; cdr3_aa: CASSLTGGLENTEAFF
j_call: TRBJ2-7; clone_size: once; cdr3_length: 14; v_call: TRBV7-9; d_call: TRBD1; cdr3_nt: TGTGCCAGCAGCCTCCGGACAGGGCAACACGAGCAGTACTTC; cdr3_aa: CASSLRTGQHEQYF
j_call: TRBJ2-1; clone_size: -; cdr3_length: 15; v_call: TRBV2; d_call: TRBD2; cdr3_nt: TGTGCCAGCAGGTTAGCGGGAGGTGGCTACAATGAGCAGTTCTTC; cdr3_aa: CASRLAGGGYNEQFF
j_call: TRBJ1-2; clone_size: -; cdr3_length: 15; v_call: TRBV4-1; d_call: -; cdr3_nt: TGCGCCAGCAGCCAAGATTGGGGGGGGCAGCTTGGCTACACCTTC; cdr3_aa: CASSQDWGGQLGYTF
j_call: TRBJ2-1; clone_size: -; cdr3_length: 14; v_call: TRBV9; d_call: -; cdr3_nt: TGTGCCAGCAGCGTAGATCTAGCTAGGAATGAGCAGTTCTTC; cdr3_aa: CASSVDLARNEQFF
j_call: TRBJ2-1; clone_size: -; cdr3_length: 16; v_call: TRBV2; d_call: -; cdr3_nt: TGTGCCAGCAGTGAAGCGTACGGGACAAAAAACAATGAGCAGTTCTTC; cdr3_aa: CASSEAYGTKNNEQFF
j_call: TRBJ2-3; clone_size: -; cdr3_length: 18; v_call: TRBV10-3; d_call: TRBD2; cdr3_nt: TGTGCCATCAGTGGCTCAGCGGGAGGGCCCTATAGCACAGATACGCAGTATTTT; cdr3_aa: CAISGSAGGPYSTDTQYF
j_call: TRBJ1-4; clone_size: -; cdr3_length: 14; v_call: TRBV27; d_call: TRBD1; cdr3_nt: TGTGCCAGCAGTTTACAGGGGGCAGGGGAAAAACTGTTTTTT; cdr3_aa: CASSLQGAGEKLFF
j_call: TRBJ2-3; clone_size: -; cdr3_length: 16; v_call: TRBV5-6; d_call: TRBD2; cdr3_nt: TGTGCCAGCAGCCGACTAGCGGAAGAAACCACAGATACGCAGTATTTT; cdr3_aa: CASSRLAEETTDTQYF
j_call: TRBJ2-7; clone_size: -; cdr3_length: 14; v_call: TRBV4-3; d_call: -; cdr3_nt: TGCGCCAGCAGCCAAGCGGGGTTAGGATACCAGCTGTACTTC; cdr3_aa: CASSQAGLGYQLYF
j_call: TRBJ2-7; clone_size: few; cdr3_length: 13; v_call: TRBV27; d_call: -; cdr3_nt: TGTGCCAGCAGTGCCGACTCCCACTACGAGCAGTACTTC; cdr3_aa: CASSADSHYEQYF
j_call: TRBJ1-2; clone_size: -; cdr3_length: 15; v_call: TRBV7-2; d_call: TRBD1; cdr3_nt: TGTGCCAGCAGCTCTAACCCGGGACAGGGGTTTGGCTACACCTTC; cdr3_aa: CASSSNPGQGFGYTF
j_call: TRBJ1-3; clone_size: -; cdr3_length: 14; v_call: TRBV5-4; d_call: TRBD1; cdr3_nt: TGTGCCAGCAGCGACGGGACAGCGGGAAACACCATATATTTT; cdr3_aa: CASSDGTAGNTIYF
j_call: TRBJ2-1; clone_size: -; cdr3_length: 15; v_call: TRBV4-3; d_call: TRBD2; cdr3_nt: TGCGCCAGCAGCCAAGACCCGGGGGGCTACAATGAGCAGTTCTTC; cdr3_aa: CASSQDPGGYNEQFF
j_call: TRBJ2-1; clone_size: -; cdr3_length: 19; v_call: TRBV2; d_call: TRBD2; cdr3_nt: TGTGCCAGCAGGGAGACCGGGACTAGCGGAATATCAGTTCACAATGAGCAGTTCTTC; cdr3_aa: CASRETGTSGISVHNEQFF
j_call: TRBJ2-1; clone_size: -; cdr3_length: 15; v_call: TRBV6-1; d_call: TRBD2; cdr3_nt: TGTGCCAGCTTCGCGGCTAGCGGGTCGTACAATGAGCAGTTCTTC; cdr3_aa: CASFAASGSYNEQFF
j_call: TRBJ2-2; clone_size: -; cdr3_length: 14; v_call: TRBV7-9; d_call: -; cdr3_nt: TGTGCCAGCAGCTTAGGGACTACGGGCGGGGAGCTGTTTTTT; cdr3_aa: CASSLGTTGGELFF
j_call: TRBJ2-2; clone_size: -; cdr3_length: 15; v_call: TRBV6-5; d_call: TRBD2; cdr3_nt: TGTGCCGCACCGTCTAGCGGTGGTAACACCGGGGAGCTGTTTTTT; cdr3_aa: CAAPSSGGNTGELFF
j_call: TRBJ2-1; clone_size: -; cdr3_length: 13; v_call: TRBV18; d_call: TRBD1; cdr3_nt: TGTGCCAGCTCACCGCGACAGGGGCAGGAGCAGTTCTTC; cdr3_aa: CASSPRQGQEQFF
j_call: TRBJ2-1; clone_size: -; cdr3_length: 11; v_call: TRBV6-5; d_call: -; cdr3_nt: TGTGCCATTGGACAGAACAATGAGCAGTTCTTC; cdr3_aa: CAIGQNNEQFF
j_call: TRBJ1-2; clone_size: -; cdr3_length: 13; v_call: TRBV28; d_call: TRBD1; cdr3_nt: TGTGCCAGCAGTGTACAGGGGGCTATTGGCTACACCTTC; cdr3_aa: CASSVQGAIGYTF
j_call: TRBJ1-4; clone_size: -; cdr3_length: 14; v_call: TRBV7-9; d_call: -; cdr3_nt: TGTGCCAGCAGCTTAGTCTCGGGAGATGAAAAACTGTTTTTT; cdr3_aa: CASSLVSGDEKLFF
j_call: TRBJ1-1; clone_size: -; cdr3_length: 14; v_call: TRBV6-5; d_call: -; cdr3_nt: TGTGCCAGCAGTTGGCTACAGGGAGGGACTGAAGCTTTCTTT; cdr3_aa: CASSWLQGGTEAFF
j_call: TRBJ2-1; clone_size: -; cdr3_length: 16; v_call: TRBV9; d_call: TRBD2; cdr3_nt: TGTGCCAGCAGCGCCCGGGGGACTAGCACGGCAAATGAGCAGTTCTTC; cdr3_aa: CASSARGTSTANEQFF
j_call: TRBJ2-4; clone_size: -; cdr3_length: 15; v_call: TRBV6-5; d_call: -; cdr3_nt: TGTGCCAGCAGTTACTCGACGGGTTTGGTGAACATTCAGTACTTC; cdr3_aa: CASSYSTGLVNIQYF
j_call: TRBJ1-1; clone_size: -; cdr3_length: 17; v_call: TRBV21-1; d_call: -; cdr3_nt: TGTGCCAGCAGCCCCCACCGGGACAGCCACCTGAACACTGAAGCTTTCTTT; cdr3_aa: CASSPHRDSHLNTEAFF
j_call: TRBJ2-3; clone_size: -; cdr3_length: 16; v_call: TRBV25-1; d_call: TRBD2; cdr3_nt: TGTGCCAGCAGTGATCCCCTAGCGGGAGGTTGGGATACGCAGTATTTT; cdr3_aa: CASSDPLAGGWDTQYF
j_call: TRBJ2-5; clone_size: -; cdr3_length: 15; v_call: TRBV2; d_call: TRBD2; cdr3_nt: TGTGCCAGCAATAAGGGACTAGCGGGACAAGAGACCCAGTACTTC; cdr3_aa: CASNKGLAGQETQYF
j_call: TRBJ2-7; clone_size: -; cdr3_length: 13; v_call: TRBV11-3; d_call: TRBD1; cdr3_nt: TGTGCCAGCAGCGACAGGGGGACGGGGGAGCAGTACTTC; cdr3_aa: CASSDRGTGEQYF
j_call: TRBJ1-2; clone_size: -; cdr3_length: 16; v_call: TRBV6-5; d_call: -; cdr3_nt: TGTGCCAGCAGTTACGACAGGAAACTCTCGAACTATGGCTACACCTTC; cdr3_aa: CASSYDRKLSNYGYTF
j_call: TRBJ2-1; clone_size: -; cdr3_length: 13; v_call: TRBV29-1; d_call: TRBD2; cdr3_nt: TGCAGCGTGGGGACTAGCGACTACAATGAGCAGTTCTTC; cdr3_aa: CSVGTSDYNEQFF
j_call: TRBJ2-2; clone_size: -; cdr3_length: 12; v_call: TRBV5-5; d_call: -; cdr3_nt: TGTGCCAGCAGCTCCGACTCCGGGGAGCTGTTTTTT; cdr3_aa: CASSSDSGELFF
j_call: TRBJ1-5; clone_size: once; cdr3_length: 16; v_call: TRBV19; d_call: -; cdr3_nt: TGTGCCAGTAGTATAAATTCGGCGGCCAACAATCAGCCCCAGCATTTT; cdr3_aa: CASSINSAANNQPQHF
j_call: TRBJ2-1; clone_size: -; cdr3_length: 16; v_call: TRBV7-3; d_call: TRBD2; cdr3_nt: TGTGCCAGCAGCTTAGCGCCCACTAGCGGGGGTTATGAGCAGTTCTTC; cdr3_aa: CASSLAPTSGGYEQFF
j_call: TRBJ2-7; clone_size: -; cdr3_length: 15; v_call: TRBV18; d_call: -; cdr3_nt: TGTGCCAGCTCACCACCCGGCGGAATTCACTACGAGCAGTACTTC; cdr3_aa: CASSPPGGIHYEQYF
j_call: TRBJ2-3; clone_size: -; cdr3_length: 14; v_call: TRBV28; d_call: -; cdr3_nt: TGTGCCAGCAGTTTACTTAGTAGCACAGATACGCAGTATTTT; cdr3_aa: CASSLLSSTDTQYF
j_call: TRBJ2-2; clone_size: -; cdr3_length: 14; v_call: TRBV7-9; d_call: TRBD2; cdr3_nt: TGTGCCAGCAGTGGACTAGCGGACCCCGGGGAGCTGTTTTTT; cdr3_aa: CASSGLADPGELFF
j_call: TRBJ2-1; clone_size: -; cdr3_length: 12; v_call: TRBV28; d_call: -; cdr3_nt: TGTGCCAGCAGTTTTAAAGCTCCCGAGCAGTTCTTC; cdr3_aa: CASSFKAPEQFF
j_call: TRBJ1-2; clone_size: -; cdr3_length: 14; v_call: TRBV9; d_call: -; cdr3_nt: TGTGCCAGCAGCGTAGTGGCAGGGGACTATGGCTACACCTTC; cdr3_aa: CASSVVAGDYGYTF
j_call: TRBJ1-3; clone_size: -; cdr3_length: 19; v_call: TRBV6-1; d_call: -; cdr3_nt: TGTGCCAGCAGTGCAGTAGAGGGGGTGAGTCTGACAAGGAATAACACCATATATTTT; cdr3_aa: CASSAVEGVSLTRNNTIYF
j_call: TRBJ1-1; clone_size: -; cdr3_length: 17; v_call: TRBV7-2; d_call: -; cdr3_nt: TGTGCCAGCAGCCTTCACGGCCTCGGCAGGGGGAACACTGAAGCTTTCTTT; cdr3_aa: CASSLHGLGRGNTEAFF